This TCR beta chain derives from a study of blood T cell repertoires in COVID-19 (dated by TCRdb to 2020 to 2022). As for the study more broadly: The collaborator samples originated in the United States, Italy and Spain and spanned the acute and convalescent phases of COVID-19. The material from the prospective study consisted of cDNA or gDNA derived from T cells, B-cell-depleted T cells, or PBMCs. Sample metadata almost always included a de-identified subject ID, COVID-19 status, age in years and sex. The samples were drawn from the first 160 participants of the ongoing ImmuneRACE study and from 1,254 subjects provided by 6 global collaborators. The dataset comprised deeply sampled blood TCRbeta repertoires from subjects exposed to, actively infected with, or recovered from COVID-19. Where available, HLA class I and class II types were taken from metadata supplied by the sample provider and were not determined by assay-based typing. The repertoires were made available in a free public database intended to serve as a resource for research on the immune response to SARS-CoV-2.

A note on this clone: What antigen it recognizes has not been identified. There are no base qualities to consult, and no much larger clone falls within one base.

General findings and caveats noted by the study authors: How much clinical and demographic metadata was included differed by source and by participant, and the metadata was provided uncurated.

From cysteine to phenylalanine, the CDR3 is 15 amino acids long. Only the CDR3 region is kept as DNA, spanning 45 bases read in frame from base 1. Via the germline V gene, CDR1 is MNHEY and CDR2 SVGAGI. Clipping removes 2 bases from V and 6 bases from J, with 6 as the unmatched junction base count. One collaborating source in Seattle enrolled patients while the patients were actively infected and followed the patients over time throughout the course of disease. Collaborating institutions collected whole blood in K2EDTA tubes following their own protocols. For TCRbeta analysis, collaborators shipped samples as frozen whole blood, isolated PBMCs, or DNA extracted from either of those sample types. The immunoSEQ Assay, a bias-controlled multiplex PCR, was used to amplify TCRbeta CDR3 regions from genomic DNA. Per the authors' processing: Within the assay, amplification of reference gene primers was used to estimate how many nucleated cells each sample contained. To quantify the absolute abundance of each unique TCRbeta CDR3 rearrangement, sequence reads were collapsed and filtered. For each sample, productive Simpson clonality was calculated by taking the square root of Simpson's diversity index across productive rearrangements. The immuneACCESS repertoire file appears here via TCRdb, limited to in-frame rearrangements. These files lack a portion of the clones; in checked studies, under half of the deficit traces to unresolved V genes, and the cause of the others is not known. V and J calls plus clone size are reproduced from that table; the DNA served to infer D and trimming. The sample profile shows fewer than 350,000 clones; roughly 89% of them were found once. The ten largest clones add up to roughly a tenth of the sample.

Recombination connected TRBV6-5 to TRBJ2-7; 11 bases in between match TRBD2. The TCR comes from a man aged 30 to 39 with COVID-19, enrolled during active disease. Sequenced sample: peripheral blood. For the CDR3, the sequence is CASSYRTSGFSEQYF. The nucleotides are TGTGCCAGCAGTTACAGGACTAGCGGGTTTAGCGAGCAGTACTTC.